Listed below are T cell receptor beta chains from one sample, sequenced in a study of graft-versus-host responses after intestinal transplantation. Produced via immunoSEQ multiplex PCR; TCRdb's table is partial and in-frame only. The table has roughly 38,000 clones, around 94% seen once. The input for sequencing was PBMCs, taken 16 days after intestinal transplant. These receptors all come from a human patient who received an intestinal transplant, so some T cells may come from the graft donor. Each CDR3 is given with its conserved first and last residue. The order of the fields is clone size, V gene, J gene, CDR3 protein. The size entry is marked missing in some rows and otherwise reads once, few, many or a size class.

clone_size: NA; v_call: TRBV5-1; j_call: TRBJ2-1; cdr3_aa: CASSFLGGRRVQLLDEQFF
clone_size: NA; v_call: TRBV5-6; j_call: TRBJ2-1; cdr3_aa: CASSITTGGGNEQFF
clone_size: NA; v_call: TRBV4-3; j_call: TRBJ2-7; cdr3_aa: CASSQGGGYEQYF
clone_size: NA; v_call: TRBV10-3; j_call: TRBJ2-7; cdr3_aa: CAIRPTGGGYEQYF
clone_size: once; v_call: TRBV2; j_call: TRBJ1-4; cdr3_aa: CASSAQGATNEKLFF
clone_size: NA; v_call: TRBV5-6; j_call: TRBJ2-7; cdr3_aa: CASRVVAGFSGEQYF
clone_size: NA; v_call: TRBV21-1; j_call: TRBJ2-1; cdr3_aa: CASTDNRALGYNEQFF
clone_size: NA; v_call: TRBV9; j_call: TRBJ1-1; cdr3_aa: CASSVRGNRNTEAFF
clone_size: NA; v_call: TRBV28; j_call: TRBJ2-7; cdr3_aa: CASSLGPSSGRSYEQYF
clone_size: NA; v_call: TRBV4-2; j_call: TRBJ2-1; cdr3_aa: CASSQVLNVAGDPSYNEQFF
clone_size: NA; v_call: TRBV4-3; j_call: TRBJ2-7; cdr3_aa: CASSQHRGEYEQYF
clone_size: NA; v_call: TRBV19; j_call: TRBJ2-7; cdr3_aa: CASSPQGLGSEDEQYF
clone_size: NA; v_call: TRBV10-3; j_call: TRBJ2-2; cdr3_aa: CAISESRGNTGELFF
clone_size: NA; v_call: TRBV10-3; j_call: TRBJ2-3; cdr3_aa: CAIRKGLADTDTQYF
clone_size: NA; v_call: TRBV7-9; j_call: TRBJ1-1; cdr3_aa: CASSPTGGRSTEAFF
clone_size: NA; v_call: TRBV7-9; j_call: TRBJ1-2; cdr3_aa: CASSPGAGLNYGYTF
clone_size: NA; v_call: TRBV6-6; j_call: TRBJ1-2; cdr3_aa: CASSWGDRVNGGYTF
clone_size: NA; v_call: TRBV6-1; j_call: TRBJ2-5; cdr3_aa: CTTALGTQYF
clone_size: NA; v_call: TRBV2; j_call: TRBJ1-5; cdr3_aa: CASSPDTEEPQHF
clone_size: once; v_call: TRBV7-2; j_call: TRBJ1-5; cdr3_aa: CASSVSGVTGNQPQHF
clone_size: once; v_call: TRBV6-5; j_call: TRBJ2-2; cdr3_aa: CASSYGLNTGELFF
clone_size: NA; v_call: TRBV19; j_call: TRBJ2-1; cdr3_aa: CASSAPGQGYNEQFF
clone_size: NA; v_call: TRBV5-1; j_call: TRBJ2-1; cdr3_aa: CASSLVPPAGGFYNEQFF
clone_size: NA; v_call: TRBV27; j_call: TRBJ2-1; cdr3_aa: CASSFLGDEQFF
clone_size: NA; v_call: TRBV9; j_call: TRBJ2-3; cdr3_aa: CASRPVGLAEDTQYF
clone_size: NA; v_call: TRBV28; j_call: TRBJ2-1; cdr3_aa: CASSFPDQPGLAVDLSSYNEQFF
clone_size: NA; v_call: TRBV7-3; j_call: TRBJ1-2; cdr3_aa: CASSLRPANYGYTF
clone_size: NA; v_call: TRBV15; j_call: TRBJ1-1; cdr3_aa: CATSSRQGWTEAFF
clone_size: NA; v_call: TRBV6-5; j_call: TRBJ1-2; cdr3_aa: CASSTVDRNYGYTF
clone_size: once; v_call: TRBV30; j_call: TRBJ1-5; cdr3_aa: CAWSSGGDQPQHF
clone_size: NA; v_call: TRBV10-3; j_call: TRBJ1-5; cdr3_aa: CATSNATEGNQPQHF
clone_size: NA; v_call: TRBV7-9; j_call: TRBJ2-5; cdr3_aa: CASSPSREAETQYF
clone_size: NA; v_call: TRBV6-4; j_call: TRBJ2-3; cdr3_aa: CASSEDTGGGTDTQYF
clone_size: NA; v_call: TRBV18; j_call: TRBJ1-5; cdr3_aa: CASSPYLPGSNQPQHF
clone_size: NA; v_call: TRBV27; j_call: TRBJ2-1; cdr3_aa: CASSFTKTYNEQFF
clone_size: NA; v_call: TRBV7-8; j_call: TRBJ1-5; cdr3_aa: CASSLVPGFNQPQHF
clone_size: NA; v_call: TRBV12-5; j_call: TRBJ1-2; cdr3_aa: CASGTERYSGGYTF
clone_size: once; v_call: TRBV29-1; j_call: TRBJ2-3; cdr3_aa: CSVASRSDTQYF
clone_size: NA; v_call: TRBV6-9; j_call: TRBJ2-2; cdr3_aa: CASSLGTGVTGELFF
clone_size: NA; v_call: TRBV27; j_call: TRBJ2-7; cdr3_aa: CASSFGLAADEQYF
clone_size: NA; v_call: TRBV19; j_call: TRBJ2-1; cdr3_aa: CASSVLAGAVNEQFF
clone_size: NA; v_call: TRBV4-1; j_call: TRBJ2-1; cdr3_aa: CASSQAAGMREQFF
clone_size: NA; v_call: TRBV7-9; j_call: TRBJ2-7; cdr3_aa: CASSLAQGAWDEQYF
clone_size: once; v_call: TRBV2; j_call: TRBJ1-2; cdr3_aa: CASSAPTGGFGYTF
clone_size: NA; v_call: TRBV5-1; j_call: TRBJ2-5; cdr3_aa: CASSLVGRDSETQYF
clone_size: NA; v_call: TRBV29-1; j_call: TRBJ2-1; cdr3_aa: CSVAFMGEQFF
clone_size: NA; v_call: TRBV7-2; j_call: TRBJ2-6; cdr3_aa: CASSLVCRDDKSRANVLTF
clone_size: once; v_call: TRBV28; j_call: TRBJ2-7; cdr3_aa: CASSLLAGGFGNEQYF
clone_size: NA; v_call: TRBV29-1; j_call: TRBJ1-1; cdr3_aa: CSVWGKTEAFF
clone_size: NA; v_call: TRBV27; j_call: TRBJ2-5; cdr3_aa: CASSFGQGAFQETQYF
clone_size: NA; v_call: TRBV27; j_call: TRBJ1-6; cdr3_aa: CASSLSGGTPNSPLHF
clone_size: NA; v_call: TRBV30; j_call: TRBJ2-1; cdr3_aa: CACPIRGVEQFF
clone_size: NA; v_call: TRBV5-8; j_call: TRBJ1-3; cdr3_aa: CASSQGSIGLMDTIYF